This is a list of T cell receptor beta chains from one sample in a study of identical twins. TCRdb processed the 5' RACE reads anew with MiXCR; each CDR3 protein has one entry. The sample includes about 890,000 distinct CDR3 sequences, 10% to 15% of them seen just once. This same sample was also taken into another study, of yellow fever vaccine responses in identical twins.

The sequencing sample was made of PBMCs. These receptors were taken from a young woman in good health. CDR3s include the opening cysteine and the closing phenylalanine or tryptophan. D genes are given only for firm matches. Part of the rows lack a size; the others show once, few, many or a class for expanded clones.

d_call,j_call,cdr3_length,v_call,clone_size,cdr3_aa,cdr3_nt
.,TRBJ1-5,15,TRBV6-5,.,CASSYGRESNQPQHF,TGTGCCAGCAGTTACGGCCGGGAAAGCAATCAGCCCCAGCATTTT
TRBD2,TRBJ2-3,15,TRBV28,few,CASSSGTSGTGMQYF,TGTGCCAGCAGTTCCGGGACTAGCGGGACGGGTATGCAGTATTTT
.,TRBJ1-1,16,TRBV3-1,few,CASSQVGQSPITEAFF,TGTGCCAGCAGCCAAGTCGGACAGTCCCCGATCACTGAAGCTTTCTTT
TRBD2,TRBJ2-1,18,TRBV11-2,.,CASSLGAPGAGIKNEQFF,TGTGCCAGCAGCTTAGGAGCCCCAGGAGCGGGGATAAAAAATGAGCAGTTCTTC
.,TRBJ2-7,13,TRBV2,.,CAGSERTSYEQYF,TGTGCCGGCAGTGAAAGGACCTCCTACGAGCAGTACTTC
.,TRBJ1-2,16,TRBV28,few,CASSPTLGTYNYGYTF,TGTGCCAGCAGTCCTACTCTCGGGACATATAACTATGGCTACACCTTC
.,TRBJ2-2,14,TRBV7-2,.,CASSLEGRGTWLFF,TGTGCCAGCAGCTTAGAGGGTCGGGGAACCTGGCTGTTTTTT
.,TRBJ2-7,14,TRBV12-3/TRBV12-4,few,CASSFGRNSYEQYF,TGTGCCAGCAGTTTCGGCCGGAACTCCTACGAGCAGTACTTC
TRBD2,TRBJ2-1,13,TRBV11-3,few,CASSLISGSWQFF,TGTGCCAGCAGCTTAATTAGCGGGAGCTGGCAGTTCTTC
TRBD1,TRBJ1-6,17,TRBV6-1,many,CASSVLTGGSYNSPLHF,TGTGCCAGCAGTGTCCTAACAGGGGGATCCTATAATTCACCCCTCCACTTT
.,TRBJ1-2,13,TRBV29-1,few,CSVEWSQGLGYTF,TGCAGCGTTGAGTGGAGTCAGGGGCTTGGCTACACCTTC
.,TRBJ2-7,13,TRBV18,few,CASSASRSYEQYF,TGTGCCAGCTCAGCATCAAGGTCCTACGAGCAGTACTTC
.,TRBJ2-7,15,TRBV13,.,CASSLGGRTSYEQYF,TGTGCCAGCAGCTTAGGCGGCAGAACCTCCTACGAGCAGTACTTC
.,TRBJ2-7,12,TRBV29-1,.,CSVHSGTYEQYF,TGCAGCGTCCATTCGGGGACCTACGAGCAGTACTTC
.,TRBJ2-7,14,TRBV7-2,.,CASSFYQSSYEQYF,TGTGCCAGCAGCTTTTACCAGAGCTCCTACGAGCAGTACTTC
.,TRBJ2-2,13,TRBV12-3/TRBV12-4,.,CASREDDTGELFF,TGTGCCAGCAGGGAGGACGACACCGGGGAGCTGTTTTTT
TRBD2,TRBJ2-1,17,TRBV7-8,few,CASSLKLAGDVSNEQFF,TGTGCCAGCAGCCTGAAACTAGCGGGAGATGTTTCGAATGAGCAGTTCTTC
TRBD2,TRBJ2-1,16,TRBV12-3/TRBV12-4,many,CASRYHSGGFYNEQFF,TGTGCCAGCAGGTACCATAGCGGGGGGTTCTACAATGAGCAGTTCTTC
TRBD2,TRBJ2-1,19,TRBV5-1,.,CASSLSGLAGVGNIYEQFF,TGCGCCAGCAGCTTGTCGGGACTAGCGGGAGTGGGAAACATTTACGAGCAGTTCTTC
TRBD1,TRBJ2-1,15,TRBV12-3/TRBV12-4,many,CASSLTAGTGGEQFF,TGTGCCAGCAGTTTAACGGCCGGGACAGGGGGTGAGCAGTTCTTC
.,TRBJ2-3,16,TRBV5-8,.,CASSSGASEGTDTQYF,TGTGCCAGCAGCTCGGGGGCTAGCGAGGGGACAGATACGCAGTATTTT
.,TRBJ1-2,14,TRBV25-1,many,CASSEYEGNYGYTF,TGTGCCAGCAGTGAATATGAGGGGAACTATGGCTACACCTTC
.,TRBJ2-3,16,TRBV6-4,.,CASSDGGRGYTDTQYF,TGTGCCAGCAGTGACGGGGGTCGTGGCTACACAGATACGCAGTATTTT
.,TRBJ2-7,15,TRBV3-1,.,CASSLLGMPPYEQYF,TGTGCCAGCAGCCTCCTCGGGATGCCCCCCTACGAGCAGTACTTC
TRBD2,TRBJ2-7,12,TRBV20-1,once,CSAKVVAGEQYF,TGCAGTGCTAAGGTCGTAGCGGGGGAGCAGTACTTC
.,TRBJ2-5,16,TRBV28,many,CASRRRGRGLKETQYF,TGTGCCAGCCGCCGGAGAGGGCGGGGGCTGAAAGAGACCCAGTACTTC
TRBD1,TRBJ1-4,15,TRBV5-1,many,CASSETTGRNEKLFF,TGCGCCAGCAGCGAGACGACAGGGCGAAATGAAAAACTGTTTTTT
TRBD2,TRBJ2-1,13,TRBV29-1,few,CSVGLAGGGEQFF,TGCAGCGTTGGTCTAGCGGGAGGGGGTGAGCAGTTCTTC
.,TRBJ1-1,15,TRBV6-5,.,CASSYSRGGNTEAFF,TGTGCCAGCAGTTACTCGCGGGGTGGGAACACTGAAGCTTTCTTT
.,TRBJ1-1,16,TRBV7-8,.,CASSLAPSTTLTEAFF,TGTGCCAGCAGCTTAGCTCCAAGTACCACACTCACTGAAGCTTTCTTT
.,TRBJ1-5,15,TRBV7-8,few,CASSLEMISNQPQHF,TGTGCCAGCAGCCTGGAGATGATAAGCAATCAGCCCCAGCATTTT
.,TRBJ2-7,14,TRBV4-1,few,CASSQSGVSYEQYF,TGCGCCAGCAGCCAATCAGGCGTGTCCTACGAGCAGTACTTC
.,TRBJ2-5,14,TRBV4-1,few,CASSQDRPGETQYF,TGCGCCAGCAGCCAAGATCGCCCAGGGGAGACCCAGTACTTC
.,TRBJ2-3,15,TRBV4-1,many,CASSQVVGGTDTQYF,TGCGCCAGCAGCCAAGTAGTTGGCGGCACAGATACGCAGTATTTT
.,TRBJ2-2,13,TRBV20-1,.,CGAHKLNTGELFF,TGCGGTGCCCATAAACTTAACACCGGGGAGCTGTTTTTT
TRBD2,TRBJ2-2,14,TRBV12-3/TRBV12-4,.,CASTQAGGAGELFF,TGTGCCAGCACCCAAGCGGGGGGGGCCGGGGAGCTGTTTTTT
.,TRBJ1-5,15,TRBV5-1,many,CASSLEGRDNQPQHF,TGCGCCAGCAGCTTGGAAGGACGGGACAATCAGCCCCAGCATTTT
TRBD2,TRBJ2-2,16,TRBV29-1,many,CSVDSGTSGRTGELFF,TGCAGCGTTGATAGCGGGACTAGCGGGAGGACCGGGGAGCTGTTTTTT
TRBD2,TRBJ2-2,17,TRBV7-8,.,CASSLGLAGWNTGELFF,TGTGCCAGCAGCCTGGGACTAGCGGGGTGGAACACCGGGGAGCTGTTTTTT
.,TRBJ1-4,15,TRBV6-1,few,CASSETRGTNEKLFF,TGTGCCAGCAGTGAGACGAGGGGAACTAATGAAAAACTGTTTTTT
.,TRBJ2-5,16,TRBV5-1,.,CASSLGGLGDQETQYF,TGCGCCAGCAGCTTGGGGGGGCTGGGGGACCAAGAGACCCAGTACTTC
.,TRBJ2-3,16,TRBV6-5,few,CASSYSSLPSTDTQYF,TGTGCCAGCAGTTACTCGTCCCTGCCTAGCACAGATACGCAGTATTTT
.,TRBJ2-3,14,TRBV12-3/TRBV12-4,.,CASSAWDSTDTQYF,TGTGCCAGCAGTGCGTGGGACTCCACAGATACGCAGTATTTT
.,TRBJ2-7,12,TRBV28,.,CASSSSSVEQYF,TGTGCCAGCAGTTCGTCGAGTGTGGAGCAGTACTTC
.,TRBJ2-2,15,TRBV14,few,CASSQQNANTGELFF,TGTGCCAGCAGCCAGCAAAACGCGAACACCGGGGAGCTGTTTTTT
TRBD2,TRBJ2-3,17,TRBV7-2,.,CASSLVSSGGGTDTQYF,TGTGCCAGCAGCTTAGTCTCTAGCGGGGGGGGCACAGATACGCAGTATTTT
.,TRBJ2-5,16,TRBV11-2,many,CASSLVGGLKQETQYF,TGTGCCAGCAGCTTAGTGGGGGGCTTGAAACAAGAGACCCAGTACTTC
.,TRBJ1-1,14,TRBV20-1,.,CSAAGPTQNTEAFF,TGCAGTGCGGCAGGCCCTACCCAGAACACTGAAGCTTTCTTT
.,TRBJ2-7,15,TRBV5-1,.,CASSWATGKTYEQYF,TGCGCCAGCAGCTGGGCCACCGGTAAAACCTACGAGCAGTACTTC
.,TRBJ1-2,14,TRBV20-1,few,CSASSGSKRYGYTF,TGCAGTGCTAGCTCGGGCAGCAAACGCTATGGCTACACCTTC
.,TRBJ2-1,15,TRBV5-1,.,CASSRSGTGYNEQFF,TGCGCCAGCAGCCGATCAGGGACGGGTTACAATGAGCAGTTCTTC
.,TRBJ2-3,14,TRBV28,few,CASSPPRETDTQYF,TGTGCCAGCAGTCCCCCCCGGGAAACAGATACGCAGTATTTT
TRBD1,TRBJ2-5,16,TRBV5-1,.,CASSFGTGTGKKTQYF,TGCGCCAGCAGCTTTGGTACCGGGACAGGGAAGAAGACCCAGTACTTC